This T cell receptor (beta chain) emerged from a study of T cell responses to AZD1222 COVID-19 vaccine. Note on this clone: Its antigen is as yet unknown.

Study conclusions and caveats: Regions left unmutated in variants are reportedly the target of nearly half of spike-specific TCRs.

From germline, CDR1 is LGHNA and CDR2 YSLEER. Between the trimmed V and J ends, which lost 2 bases and 7 bases, there was a span of 21 bases. The CDR3 contains 18 residues. Only in-frame clones appear in the TCRdb table, and some are missing; sequencing was by immunoSEQ multiplex PCR. The table shows more than 100,000 clones, with roughly 90% occurring only once. The receptor was derived from an adult in good health. The V gene is TRBV4-3, the J gene TRBJ1-6; no firm D call. Specimen: peripheral blood, collected on day 0 of AZD1222 vaccination. The CDR3 DNA reads TGCGCCAGCAGCCAATATAGGAATCGTCGGGCGGGAAATTCACCCCTCCACTTT. The encoded protein is CASSQYRNRRAGNSPLHF.